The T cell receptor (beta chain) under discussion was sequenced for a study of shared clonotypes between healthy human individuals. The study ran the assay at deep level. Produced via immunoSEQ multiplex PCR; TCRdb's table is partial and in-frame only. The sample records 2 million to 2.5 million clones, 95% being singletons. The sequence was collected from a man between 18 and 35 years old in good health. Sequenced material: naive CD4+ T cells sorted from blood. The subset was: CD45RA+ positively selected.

The CDR3 region is CASSINRDVGTEAFF. CDR3 in DNA: TGTGCCAGTAGTATAAACAGGGATGTGGGCACTGAAGCTTTCTTT. The V call is TRBV19, the J call TRBJ1-1; TRBD1 might be the D (6 bases). The germline V gene has CDR1 LNHDA and CDR2 SQIVND (reference sequence). Trimming shortened V by 2 bases and J by 4 bases, and 14 bases separated the two germline ends. The CDR3 totals 15 residues.